This TCR beta chain was observed in a study of OX40 agonist ivuxolimab in advanced cancers. Background on the study: With a range of roughly 20 to 80, age averaged approximately 60 years, and around 80% were male. Three patients, one with hepatocellular carcinoma and two with cutaneous melanoma, responded partially.

Per the germline V gene, CDR1 is MDHEN and CDR2 is SYDVKM. Trimming removed 7 bases from V and 2 bases from J, with 11 bases in between. The CDR3 has 13 amino acids. Assay used: immunoSEQ multiplex PCR; TCRdb lists only in-frame clones, some missing. The table records 85,000 to 95,000 clones, roughly 89% of them present only once. Study-level points and caveats: CD8+ T cells showed, on average, more clonal expansion than CD4+ cells.

To note about this clone: Its antigen is unidentified.

The sample here was CD4+ or CD8+ T cells sorted from blood, taken in a trial of the OX40 agonist ivuxolimab. This receptor was identified in an adult with an advanced solid tumor such as melanoma, head and neck, liver or kidney cancer. This sequence joins TRBV28 and TRBJ1-2; D is possibly TRBD1 (6 bases). The CDR3 coding sequence is TGTGCCAGCAAAGAGGGGGGCAACTATGGCTACACCTTC. Protein: CASKEGGNYGYTF.